Below, one T cell receptor (beta chain) is given with its context. This entry belongs to a study of T cell changes during pregnancy in multiple sclerosis. The ends were cut back, 4 bases at V and 10 bases at J, with 18 bases in the middle. Per germline, CDR1 SGHNT and CDR2 YYREEE (reference sequence). The CDR3 extends over 14 amino acids. Generated by immunoSEQ multiplex PCR, the TCRdb table keeps only in-frame clones and is missing some. The sample has approximately 58,000 clones, over 85% seen once; the top ten hold 1.4%. Specimen: peripheral blood, collected in the second trimester of pregnancy. The rearrangement links TRBV5-4 to TRBJ2-1; D is perhaps TRBD2 (5 bases). This TCR was sampled from a female donor with multiple sclerosis, enrolled in a pregnancy study. CDR3 DNA sequence: TGTGCCAGCAGCCGCGATACTAGGTCGGACGAGCAGTTCTTC. Translated: CASSRDTRSDEQFF.